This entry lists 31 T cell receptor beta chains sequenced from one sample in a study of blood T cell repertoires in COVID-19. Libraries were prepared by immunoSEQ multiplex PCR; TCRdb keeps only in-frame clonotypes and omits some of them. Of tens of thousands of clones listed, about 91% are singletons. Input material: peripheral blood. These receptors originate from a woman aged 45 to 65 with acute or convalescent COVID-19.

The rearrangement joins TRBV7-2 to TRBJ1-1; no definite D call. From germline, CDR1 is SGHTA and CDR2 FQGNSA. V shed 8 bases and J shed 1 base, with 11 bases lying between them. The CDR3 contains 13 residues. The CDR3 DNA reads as TGTGCCAGCGGAGACCAACGGAACACTGAAGCTTTCTTT. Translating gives CASGDQRNTEAFF.

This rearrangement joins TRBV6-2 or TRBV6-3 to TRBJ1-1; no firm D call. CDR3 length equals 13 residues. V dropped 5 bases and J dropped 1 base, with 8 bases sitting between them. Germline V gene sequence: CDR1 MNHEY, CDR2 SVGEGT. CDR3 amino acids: CASSPPGNTEAFF. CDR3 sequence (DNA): TGTGCCAGCAGTCCCCCGGGGAACACTGAAGCTTTCTTT.

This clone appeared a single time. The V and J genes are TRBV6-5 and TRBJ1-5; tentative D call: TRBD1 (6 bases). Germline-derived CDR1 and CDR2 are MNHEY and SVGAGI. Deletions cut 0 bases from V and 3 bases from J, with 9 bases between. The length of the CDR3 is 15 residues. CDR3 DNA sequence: TGTGCCAGCAGTTACTCCGGACAGCTCAATCAGCCCCAGCATTTT. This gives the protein CASSYSGQLNQPQHF.

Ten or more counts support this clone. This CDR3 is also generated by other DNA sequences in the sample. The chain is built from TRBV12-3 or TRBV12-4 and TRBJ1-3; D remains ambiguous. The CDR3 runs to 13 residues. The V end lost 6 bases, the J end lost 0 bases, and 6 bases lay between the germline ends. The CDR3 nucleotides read TGTGCCAGCAGGAGGAGCTCTGGAAACACCATATATTTT. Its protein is CASRRSSGNTIYF.

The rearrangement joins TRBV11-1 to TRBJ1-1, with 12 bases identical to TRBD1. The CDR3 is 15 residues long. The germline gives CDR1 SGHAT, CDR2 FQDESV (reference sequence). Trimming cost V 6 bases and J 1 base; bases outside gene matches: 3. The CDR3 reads CASRGQGAWNTEAFF. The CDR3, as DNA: TGTGCCAGCAGGGGACAGGGGGCGTGGAACACTGAAGCTTTCTTT.

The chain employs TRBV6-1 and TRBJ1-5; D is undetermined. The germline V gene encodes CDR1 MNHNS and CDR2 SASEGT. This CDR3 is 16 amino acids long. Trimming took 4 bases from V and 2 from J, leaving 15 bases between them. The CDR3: CASSAGGDGGNQPQHF. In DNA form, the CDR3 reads TGTGCCAGCAGTGCGGGAGGAGACGGTGGCAATCAGCCCCAGCATTTT.

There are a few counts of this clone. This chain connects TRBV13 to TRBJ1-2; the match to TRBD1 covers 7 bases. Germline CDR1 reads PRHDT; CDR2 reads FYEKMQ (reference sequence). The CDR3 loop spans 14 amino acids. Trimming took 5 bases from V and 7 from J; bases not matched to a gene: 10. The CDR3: CASSLRGTVRGYTF. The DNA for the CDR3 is TGTGCCAGCAGCCTCCGTGGGACAGTTCGTGGCTACACCTTC.

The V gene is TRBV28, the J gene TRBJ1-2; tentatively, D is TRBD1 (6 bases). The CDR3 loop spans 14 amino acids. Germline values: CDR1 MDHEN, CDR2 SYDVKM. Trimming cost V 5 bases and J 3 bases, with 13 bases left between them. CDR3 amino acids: CASSVPGDYYGYTF. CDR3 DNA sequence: TGTGCCAGCAGTGTCCCAGGGGATTACTATGGCTACACCTTC.

The CDR3 nucleotides are TGTGCCAGTAGTATTTCCCTCTCCTACGAGCAGTACTTC. As protein: CASSISLSYEQYF. The genes are TRBV19 and TRBJ2-7, with no clear D. Trimming left V 3 bases short and J 0 bases short, with 6 bases between. CDR1 and CDR2 (germline): LNHDA, SQIVND (reference sequence). This CDR3 has 13 residues.

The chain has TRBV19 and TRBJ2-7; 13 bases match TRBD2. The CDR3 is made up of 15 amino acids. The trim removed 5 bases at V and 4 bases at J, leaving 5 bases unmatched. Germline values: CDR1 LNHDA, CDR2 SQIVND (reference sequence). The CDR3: CASSSRGLAGYEQYF. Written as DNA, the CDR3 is TGTGCCAGTAGTTCCAGGGGACTAGCGGGATACGAGCAGTACTTC.

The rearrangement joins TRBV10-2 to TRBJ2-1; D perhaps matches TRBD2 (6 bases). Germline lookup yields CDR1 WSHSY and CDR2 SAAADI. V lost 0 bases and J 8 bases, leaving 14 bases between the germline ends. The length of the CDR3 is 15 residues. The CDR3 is CASSESGGGGYEQFF. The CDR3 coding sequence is TGCGCCAGCAGTGAGTCCGGCGGAGGAGGGTATGAGCAGTTCTTC.

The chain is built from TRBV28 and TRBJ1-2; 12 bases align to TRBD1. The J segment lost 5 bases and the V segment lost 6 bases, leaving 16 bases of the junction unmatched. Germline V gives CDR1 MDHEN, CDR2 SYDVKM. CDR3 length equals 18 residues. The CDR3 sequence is CASSSPGTGGSGLYGYTF. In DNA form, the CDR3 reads TGTGCCAGCAGCTCGCCCGGGACAGGGGGCTCGGGGTTGTATGGCTACACCTTC.

The CDR3 loop is CASSAGNQPQHF. Written as DNA, the CDR3 is TGTGCCAGCAGCGCGGGAAATCAGCCCCAGCATTTT. This sequence joins TRBV7-2 and TRBJ1-5; D remains unclear. The CDR3 covers 12 residues. Trimming stripped 5 bases from V and 4 bases from J, with 6 bases between. Germline V gene lookup returns CDR1 SGHTA and CDR2 FQGNSA. Combining the CDR3 with reference TRBV7-2 and TRBJ1-5 gives the whole variable domain GAGVSQSPSNKVTEKGKDVELRCDPISGHTALYWYRQSLGQGLEFLIYFQGNSAPDKSGLPSDRFSAERTGGSVSTLTIQRTQQEDSAVYLCASSAGNQPQHFGDGTRLSIL.

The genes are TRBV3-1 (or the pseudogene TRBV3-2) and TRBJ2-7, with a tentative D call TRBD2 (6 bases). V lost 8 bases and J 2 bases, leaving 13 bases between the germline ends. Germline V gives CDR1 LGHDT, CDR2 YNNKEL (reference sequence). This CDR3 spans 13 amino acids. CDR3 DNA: TGTGCCAGCGGGGGGACTGCTACCTACGAGCAGTACTTC. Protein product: CASGGTATYEQYF.

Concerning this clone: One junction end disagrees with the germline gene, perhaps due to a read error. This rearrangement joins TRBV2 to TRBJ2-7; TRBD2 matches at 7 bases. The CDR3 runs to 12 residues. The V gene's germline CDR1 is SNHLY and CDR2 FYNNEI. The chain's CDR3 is CASSRDYSGQHF. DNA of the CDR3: TGTGCCAGCAGTCGGGACTATAGCGGGCAACACTTC.

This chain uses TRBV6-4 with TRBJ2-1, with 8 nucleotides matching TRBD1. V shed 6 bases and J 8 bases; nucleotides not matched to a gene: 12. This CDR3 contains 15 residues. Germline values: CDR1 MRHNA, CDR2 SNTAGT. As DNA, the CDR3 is TGTGCCAGCAGCCGGGAAGGACAGGGTGACTATGAGCAGTTCTTC. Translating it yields CASSREGQGDYEQFF.

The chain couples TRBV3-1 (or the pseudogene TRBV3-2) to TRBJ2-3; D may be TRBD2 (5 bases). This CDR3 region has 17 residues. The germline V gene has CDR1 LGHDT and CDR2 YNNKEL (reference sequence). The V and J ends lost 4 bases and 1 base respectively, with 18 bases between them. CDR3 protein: CASSPGRTVEGTDTQYF. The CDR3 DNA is TGTGCCAGCAGCCCCGGTAGGACTGTAGAGGGCACAGATACGCAGTATTTT.

The CDR3 region is CASSISRLEAFF. In DNA form, the CDR3 reads TGTGCCAGTAGTATCTCGCGGCTTGAAGCTTTCTTT. The chain couples TRBV19 to TRBJ1-1; no reliable D call. Trimming stripped 3 bases from V and 7 bases from J, with 9 bases between. The CDR3 has 12 residues. Per germline, CDR1 LNHDA and CDR2 SQIVND (reference sequence).

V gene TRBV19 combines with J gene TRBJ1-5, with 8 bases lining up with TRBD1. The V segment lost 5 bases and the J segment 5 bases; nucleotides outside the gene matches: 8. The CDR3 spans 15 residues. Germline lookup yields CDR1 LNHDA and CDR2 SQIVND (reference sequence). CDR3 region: CASSPSPGGHQPQHF. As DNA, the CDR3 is TGTGCCAGTAGTCCCTCCCCAGGGGGCCATCAGCCCCAGCATTTT.

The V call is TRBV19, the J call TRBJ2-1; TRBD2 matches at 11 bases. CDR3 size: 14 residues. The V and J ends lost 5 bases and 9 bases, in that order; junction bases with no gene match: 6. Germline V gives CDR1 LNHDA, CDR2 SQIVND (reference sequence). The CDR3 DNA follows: TGTGCCAGTAGTCCGGGACTAGCGGAGCTTGAGCAGTTCTTC. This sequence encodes CASSPGLAELEQFF.

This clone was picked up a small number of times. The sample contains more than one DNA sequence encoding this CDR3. In DNA form, the CDR3 reads TGTGCCAGTAGTACAGGGGCAGAGACCCAGTACTTC. Amino acids: CASSTGAETQYF. The rearrangement links TRBV19 to TRBJ2-5, with D perhaps TRBD1 (6 bases). Per germline, CDR1 LNHDA and CDR2 SQIVND (reference sequence). Trimming pared 4 bases from V and 4 bases from J, leaving 7 bases between. This CDR3 contains 12 residues.

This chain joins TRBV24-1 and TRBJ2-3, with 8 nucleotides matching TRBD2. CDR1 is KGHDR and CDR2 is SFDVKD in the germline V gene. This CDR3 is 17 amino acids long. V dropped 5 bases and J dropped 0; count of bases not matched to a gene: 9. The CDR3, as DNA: TGTGCCACCAGTGGATATTCAAGCGGGAGTAGCACAGATACGCAGTATTTT. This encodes CATSGYSSGSSTDTQYF.

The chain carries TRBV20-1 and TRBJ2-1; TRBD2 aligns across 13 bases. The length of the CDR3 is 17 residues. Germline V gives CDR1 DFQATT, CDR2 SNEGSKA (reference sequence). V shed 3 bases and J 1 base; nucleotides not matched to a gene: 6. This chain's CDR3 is CSASGLAGAGSYNEQFF. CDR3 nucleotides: TGCAGTGCTAGTGGACTAGCGGGAGCGGGGTCCTACAATGAGCAGTTCTTC.

CDR3 nucleotide sequence: TGTGCCAGCAGCCAACGAGGGTCCTCCCGAACTATGCCCTACACCTTC. It encodes CASSQRGSSRTMPYTF. The genes are TRBV4-2 and TRBJ1-2; no firm D call. Trimming pared 2 bases from V and 10 bases from J, leaving 23 bases between. This CDR3 contains 16 residues. Germline CDR1 LGHNA, CDR2 YNFKEQ.

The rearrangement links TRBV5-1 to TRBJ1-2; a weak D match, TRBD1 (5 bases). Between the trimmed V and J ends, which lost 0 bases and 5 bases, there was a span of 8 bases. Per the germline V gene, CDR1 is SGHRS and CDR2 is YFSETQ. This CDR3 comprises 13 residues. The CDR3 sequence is CASSLEQGYGYTF. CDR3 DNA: TGCGCCAGCAGCTTGGAGCAGGGTTATGGCTACACCTTC.

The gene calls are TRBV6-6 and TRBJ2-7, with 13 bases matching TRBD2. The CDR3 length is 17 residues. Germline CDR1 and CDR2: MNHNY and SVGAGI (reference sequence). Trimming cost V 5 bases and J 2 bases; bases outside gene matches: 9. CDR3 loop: CASSLTSGRAWAYEQYF. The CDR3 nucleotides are TGTGCCAGCAGTCTTACTAGCGGGAGGGCCTGGGCCTACGAGCAGTACTTC.

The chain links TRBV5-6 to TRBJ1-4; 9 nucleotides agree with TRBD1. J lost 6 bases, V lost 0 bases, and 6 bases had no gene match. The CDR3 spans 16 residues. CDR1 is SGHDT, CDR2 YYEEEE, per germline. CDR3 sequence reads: CASSLGTGAGYEKLFF. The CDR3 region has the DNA TGTGCCAGCAGCTTGGGGACAGGGGCCGGATATGAAAAACTGTTTTTT.

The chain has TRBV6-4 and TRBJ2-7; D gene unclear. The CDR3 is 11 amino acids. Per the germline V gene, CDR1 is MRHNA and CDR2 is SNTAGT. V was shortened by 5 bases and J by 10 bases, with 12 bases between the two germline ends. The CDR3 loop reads CASSKPPLQYF. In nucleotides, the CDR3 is TGTGCCAGCAGTAAGCCACCGCTTCAGTACTTC.

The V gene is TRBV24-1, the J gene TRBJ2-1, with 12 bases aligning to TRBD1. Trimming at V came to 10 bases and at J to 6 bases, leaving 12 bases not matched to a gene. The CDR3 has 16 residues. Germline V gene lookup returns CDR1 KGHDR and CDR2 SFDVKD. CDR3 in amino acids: CATSPGTGGGRNEQFF. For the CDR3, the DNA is TGTGCCACGAGTCCCGGGACAGGGGGCGGGCGCAATGAGCAGTTCTTC.

CDR3: CASSPGQASGELFF. CDR3 sequence (DNA): TGTGCCAGCTCCCCGGGACAGGCGAGCGGGGAGCTGTTTTTT. The rearrangement uses TRBV18 and TRBJ2-2, with 8 bases identical to TRBD1. J gave up 7 bases and V 6 bases, and 7 bases lay outside the gene matches. CDR3 length: 14 residues. Germline V gives CDR1 KGHSH, CDR2 LQKENI.

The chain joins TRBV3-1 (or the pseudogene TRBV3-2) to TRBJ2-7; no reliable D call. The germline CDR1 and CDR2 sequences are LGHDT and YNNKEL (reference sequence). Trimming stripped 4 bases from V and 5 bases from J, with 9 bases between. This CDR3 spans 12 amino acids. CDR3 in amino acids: CASSRAFHEQYF. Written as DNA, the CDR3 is TGTGCCAGCAGCCGAGCCTTCCACGAGCAGTACTTC.